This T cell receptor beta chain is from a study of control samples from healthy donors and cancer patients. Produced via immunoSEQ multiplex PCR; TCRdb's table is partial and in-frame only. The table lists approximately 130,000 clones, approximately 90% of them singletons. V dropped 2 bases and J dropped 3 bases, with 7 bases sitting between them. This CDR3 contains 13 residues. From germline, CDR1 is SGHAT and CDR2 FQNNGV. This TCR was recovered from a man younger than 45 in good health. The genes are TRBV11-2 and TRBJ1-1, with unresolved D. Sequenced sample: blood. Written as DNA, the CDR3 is TGTGCCAGCAGCTTACAAGGGTACACTGAAGCTTTCTTT. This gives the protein CASSLQGYTEAFF.